What follows describes a single TCR beta chain. The entry originates in a study of cytomegalovirus exposure and HLA in healthy donors. The PCR had 60 Vbeta and 13 Jbeta primers. The repertoire was sequenced with immunoSEQ multiplex PCR; TCRdb's copy has only in-frame clones and lacks some. The sample has roughly 120,000 clones, around 80% seen once. V was pared by 3 bases and J by 6 bases, with 12 bases between. The CDR3 is made up of 15 amino acids. Looked up from germline, CDR1 is LNHNV and CDR2 is YYDKDF (reference sequence). The J gene is TRBJ1-6, the V gene TRBV15, with a weak D call TRBD1 (6 bases). The receptor was derived from a man aged 30 to 39 in good health and CMV-seropositive. Sequenced: PBMCs. CDR3 region: CATSSDRPGNSPLHF. CDR3 sequence (DNA): TGTGCCACCAGCAGCGACAGGCCCGGTAATTCACCCCTCCACTTT.